This TCR beta chain originates from a study of T cell responses to AZD1222 COVID-19 vaccine. Study-level findings and limits: Nearly half of spike-specific TCRs reportedly go after variant regions that carry no mutations. Without day 14 samples, only post-peak T cell repertoires were studied. Donors in the cohort were predominantly white British and more often female, and clonal diversity was possibly underestimated.

Profiling relied on immunoSEQ multiplex PCR, and the TCRdb table lists in-frame clones only, not all of them. The table lists 110,000 or so clones, over 80% of them singletons. As for this clone: Its target is not known.

V gave up 5 bases and J gave up 5 bases, with 13 bases separating them. Germline values: CDR1 ENHRY, CDR2 SYGVKD. The CDR3 runs 14 residues. The clonotype comes from an adult in good health. The gene calls are TRBV10-3 and TRBJ1-5; D uncertain. Sequencing used peripheral blood, obtained on day 0 of AZD1222 vaccination. CDR3 region: CAISRRGEDQPQHF. The CDR3 bases are TGTGCCATCAGTCGTCGGGGTGAGGATCAGCCCCAGCATTTT.